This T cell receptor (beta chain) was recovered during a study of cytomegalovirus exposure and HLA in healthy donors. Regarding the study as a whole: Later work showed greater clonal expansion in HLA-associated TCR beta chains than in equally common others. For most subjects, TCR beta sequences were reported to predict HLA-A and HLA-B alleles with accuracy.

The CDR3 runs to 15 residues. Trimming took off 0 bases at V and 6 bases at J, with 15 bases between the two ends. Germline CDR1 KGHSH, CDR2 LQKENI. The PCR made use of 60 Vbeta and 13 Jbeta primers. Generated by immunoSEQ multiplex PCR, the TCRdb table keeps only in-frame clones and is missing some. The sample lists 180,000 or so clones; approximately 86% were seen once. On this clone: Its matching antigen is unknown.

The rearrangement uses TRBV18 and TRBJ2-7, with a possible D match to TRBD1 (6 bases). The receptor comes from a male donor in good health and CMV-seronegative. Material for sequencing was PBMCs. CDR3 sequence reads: CASSPPNRVVPEQYF. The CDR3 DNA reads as TGTGCCAGCTCACCACCGAACAGGGTGGTTCCCGAGCAGTACTTC.